This entry concerns a single T cell receptor (beta chain). The sample comes from a study of glioma-infiltrating T cells after dendritic cell vaccination. Measured with immunoSEQ multiplex PCR; TCRdb has only the in-frame clones, and not every one. Of tens of thousands of clones listed, approximately 80% were seen once; the top ten hold approximately 14%. Per the germline V gene, CDR1 is SGDLS and CDR2 is YYNGEE. The CDR3 contains 16 residues. With 4 bases clipped from V and 3 bases from J, the junction kept 11 bases outside the gene matches. Time point given: after dendritic cell vaccination, including at tumor progression/relapse.

The sample was blood, taken after dendritic cell vaccination. V gene TRBV9 combines with J gene TRBJ2-7, with 9 bases matching TRBD1. This receptor was taken from a human donor with glioblastoma. The CDR3 loop is CASSPPGTGTDYEQYF. CDR3 nucleotide sequence: TGTGCCAGCAGCCCCCCGGGGACAGGGACGGACTACGAGCAGTACTTC.